This T cell receptor (beta chain) was recovered during a study of cytomegalovirus exposure and HLA in healthy donors. The donors were healthy bone marrow donors. The PCR was carried out with 60 Vbeta primers and 13 Jbeta primers. Clones were sequenced by immunoSEQ multiplex PCR, and TCRdb holds only the in-frame ones, with some missing. The table includes tens of thousands of clones, about 78% detected once. This clone was recorded a few times. The CDR3 totals 15 residues. With 6 bases removed from V and 3 bases from J, the gap between germline ends came to 15 bases. Sequenced sample: PBMCs. The gene calls are TRBV6-7 and TRBJ1-5; no firm D call. TRBV6-7 has ORF status, its function being uncertain. The TCR was taken from a male donor in good health and CMV-seropositive. As DNA, the CDR3 is TGTGCCAGCAGCCGTATGGGAGGGATCAATCAGCCCCAGCATTTT. Its translation: CASSRMGGINQPQHF.